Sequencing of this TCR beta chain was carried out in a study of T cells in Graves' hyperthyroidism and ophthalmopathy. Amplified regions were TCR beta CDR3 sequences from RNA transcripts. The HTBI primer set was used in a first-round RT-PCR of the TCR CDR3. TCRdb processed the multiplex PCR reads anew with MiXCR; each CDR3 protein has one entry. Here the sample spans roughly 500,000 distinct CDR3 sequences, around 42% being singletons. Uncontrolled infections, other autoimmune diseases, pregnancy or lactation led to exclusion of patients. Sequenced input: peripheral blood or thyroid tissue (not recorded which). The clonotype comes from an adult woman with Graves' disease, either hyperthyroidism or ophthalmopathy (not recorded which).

This chain's CDR3 is CASSDRDREGYTF. The CDR3 bases are TGTGCCAGCAGTGATCGGGACAGGGAAGGCTACACCTTC. The genes are TRBV6-1 and TRBJ1-2, with TRBD1 identical over 9 bases. Germline CDR1 is MNHNS and CDR2 is SASEGT. This CDR3 contains 13 residues. V shed 3 bases, J shed 8 bases, and the junction held 4 bases outside the gene matches.